This T cell receptor (beta chain) was obtained from a study of blood T cell repertoires in COVID-19. Study background: Samples came from the United States, Italy and Spain, spanning acute and convalescent COVID-19. Sources were T cells, B-cell-depleted T cells, or PBMCs; the material itself was cDNA or gDNA.

This CDR3 has 12 amino acids. The germline V gene encodes CDR1 SGHRS and CDR2 YFSETQ. V lost 3 bases, J lost 0 bases, and 4 bases lay in between. TCRdb keeps only in-frame clones here, not all; method: immunoSEQ multiplex PCR. The sample comprises 95,000 to 110,000 clones, around four fifths of which are singletons, and 4.8% rests with the top ten. The sample was peripheral blood. The chain combines TRBV5-1 with TRBJ2-7; D gene uncertain. The receptor was derived from a man between 60 and 75 years old with acute or convalescent COVID-19. The CDR3 sequence: CASSSSSYEQYF. For the CDR3, the DNA is TGCGCCAGCAGCTCGAGCTCCTACGAGCAGTACTTC.